These 12 T cell receptor beta chains came from one sample sequenced in a study of CD8 T cells in ankylosing spondylitis listed by TCRdb under 2017. Paper-wide results and their limitations: Blood from ankylosing spondylitis patients appeared to be characterized by a TCR beta motif made up of 8 or 9 highly homologous amino acid variants.

To prepare the library, 5' RACE was applied. The run used an Illumina HiSeq 2500. TCRdb reanalyzed the raw reads on its own, using fastp at Q25 for trimming and MiXCR for clone calling, and kept in-frame beta chains. Identical CDR3 proteins give one entry, which carries the most common genes and DNA. For this sample there are about 390,000 distinct CDR3 sequences; under 25% appear just once. Of the sample, around 16% is held by the ten largest clones. Antigens of these TCRs are unknown. Source material: blood, either unsorted or a sorted T cell fraction (not recorded which). The receptors derive from a male donor with ankylosing spondylitis.

The gene calls are TRBV29-1 and TRBJ2-1; 9 bases agree with TRBD2. Losses at the gene ends were 4 bases for V and 4 bases for J; bases not matched to a gene: 2. CDR1 SQVTM and CDR2 ANQGSEA come from the germline V gene. The CDR3 length is 13 residues. CDR3 sequence: CSVGLAEYNEQFF. The CDR3 DNA sequence: TGCAGCGTTGGACTAGCGGAATACAATGAGCAGTTCTTC.

The chain links TRBV3-1 to TRBJ2-1, with 11 bases identical to TRBD2. The CDR3 has 15 residues. Trimming took 4 bases from V and 9 from J; bases not matched to a gene: 8. Per germline, CDR1 LGHDT and CDR2 YNNKEL (reference sequence). The CDR3 sequence: CASSPTSGRRSEQFF. In nucleotides, the CDR3 is TGTGCCAGCAGCCCTACTAGCGGGAGACGGAGTGAGCAGTTCTTC.

This clonotype was seen repeatedly, ten times or more. The genes are TRBV29-1 and TRBJ2-7, with a possible D match to TRBD1 (6 bases). CDR3 length: 12 amino acids. Germline-derived CDR1 and CDR2 are SQVTM and ANQGSEA. V shed 5 bases and J shed 7 bases, with 15 bases lying between them. The CDR3 spells CSVKRQAGEQYF. In DNA, the CDR3 is TGCAGCGTTAAGAGACAGGCTGGGGAGCAGTACTTC.

This clonotype was recorded many times. The V gene is TRBV29-1, the J gene TRBJ2-3; no clear D gene. CDR1 SQVTM and CDR2 ANQGSEA come from the germline V gene. The CDR3 is 15 residues long. V lost 5 bases and J 1 base, leaving 16 bases between the germline ends. CDR3 in DNA: TGCAGCGTTCAATCCCAAGGAGCCCGCACAGATACGCAGTATTTT. Its protein product is CSVQSQGARTDTQYF.

The chain recombines TRBV24-1 with TRBJ2-1; 12 positions agree with TRBD2. Germline V gives CDR1 KGHDR, CDR2 SFDVKD. J gave up 10 bases and V 4 bases, and 4 bases lay outside the gene matches. The CDR3 totals 14 residues. The CDR3 DNA sequence: TGTGCCACCAGTGACCCCGGGACTAGCGGGGAGCAGTTCTTC. It specifies CATSDPGTSGEQFF.

The V and J genes are TRBV7-3 and TRBJ2-1, with D possibly TRBD2 on 6 matching bases. Trimming shortened V by 4 bases and J by 4 bases, and 17 bases separated the two germline ends. CDR3 size: 16 residues. Looked up from germline, CDR1 is SGHTA and CDR2 is FQGTGA. The CDR3 nucleotides read TGTGCCAGCAGCTCCATCCGGACTACCAATTACAATGAGCAGTTCTTC. Protein sequence: CASSSIRTTNYNEQFF.

This clonotype was detected a few times. V usage is TRBV6-1 and J usage is TRBJ2-2; D may be TRBD2 (5 bases). This CDR3 comprises 14 residues. Germline V lookup: CDR1 MNHNS, CDR2 SASEGT. Trimming left V 10 bases short and J 4 bases short, with 16 bases between. CDR3 DNA sequence: TGTGCCACCAAAACCACGGGATTCACCGGGGAGCTGTTTTTT. As protein: CATKTTGFTGELFF.

This chain connects TRBV18 to TRBJ2-7; either TRBD1 or TRBD2 may supply D (5 bases each). Deletions cut 6 bases from V and 6 bases from J, with 21 bases between. The CDR3 runs 15 residues. Germline CDR1 reads KGHSH; CDR2 reads LQKENI. CDR3 in DNA: TGTGCCAGCTCCCCGGGGCCCAGGGAATCCCCCGAGCAGTACTTC. As protein: CASSPGPRESPEQYF.

This rearrangement joins TRBV12-3 or TRBV12-4 to TRBJ2-7; D is unclear. CDR3 length: 11 residues. Trimming left V 2 bases short and J 5 bases short, with 4 bases between. CDR3 DNA sequence: TGTGCCAGCAGTTTATACGACGAGCAGTACTTC. The encoded protein is CASSLYDEQYF.

The rearrangement uses TRBV3-1 and TRBJ2-2, with D possibly TRBD2 on 5 matching bases. Trimming shortened V by 1 base and J by 3 bases, and 9 bases separated the two germline ends. Looked up from germline, CDR1 is LGHDT and CDR2 is YNNKEL (reference sequence). This CDR3 is built from 15 residues. The chain's CDR3 is CASSQVSGYTGELFF. CDR3 nucleotide sequence: TGTGCCAGCAGCCAAGTATCGGGGTACACCGGGGAGCTGTTTTTT. Using reference TRBV3-1 and TRBJ2-2 for the parts outside the CDR3, the full variable domain is DTAVSQTPKYLVTQMGNDKSIKCEQNLGHDTMYWYKQDSKKFLKIMFSYNNKELIINETVPNRFSPKSPDKAHLNLHINSLELGDSAVYFCASSQVSGYTGELFFGEGSRLTVL.

The chain employs TRBV19 and TRBJ1-6; no definite D call. V gave up 5 bases and J gave up 0 bases, with 14 bases separating them. The CDR3 is 17 residues long. Germline CDR1 and CDR2: LNHDA and SQIVND (reference sequence). CDR3 coding DNA: TGTGCCAGTAGTCTCTCTATGGAAAGCTCCTATAATTCACCCCTCCACTTT. Its protein product is CASSLSMESSYNSPLHF.

CDR3 in amino acids: CSAGQGWNYGYTF. The CDR3 DNA sequence: TGCAGCGCCGGACAGGGGTGGAACTATGGCTACACCTTC. This chain joins TRBV29-1 and TRBJ1-2; TRBD1 agrees at 9 bases. CDR1 SQVTM and CDR2 ANQGSEA come from the germline V gene. The CDR3 contains 13 residues. The V and J ends lost 7 bases and 2 bases, in that order; junction bases with no gene match: 5.